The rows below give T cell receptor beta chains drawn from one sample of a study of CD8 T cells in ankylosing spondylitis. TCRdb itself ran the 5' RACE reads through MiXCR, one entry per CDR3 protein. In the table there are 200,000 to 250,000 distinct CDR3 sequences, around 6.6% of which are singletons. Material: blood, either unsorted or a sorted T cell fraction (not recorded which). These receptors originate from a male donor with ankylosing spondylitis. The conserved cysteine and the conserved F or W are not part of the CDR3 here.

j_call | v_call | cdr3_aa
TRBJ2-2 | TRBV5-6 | ASRRTSEDTGELF
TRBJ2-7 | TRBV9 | ASSDRDRGRRY
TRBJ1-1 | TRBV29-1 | SVVTDTEAF
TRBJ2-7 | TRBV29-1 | SVGTSGIYEQY
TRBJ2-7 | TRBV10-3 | AIGDEQLYEQY
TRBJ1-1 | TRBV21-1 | ASSKPGVDRRNTEAF
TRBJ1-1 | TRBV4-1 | ASSPGRTNTEAF
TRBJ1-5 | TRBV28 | ASSLTHSGKQPQH
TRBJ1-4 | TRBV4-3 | ASSRITATNEKLF
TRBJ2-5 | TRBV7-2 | ASSLWRGETQY
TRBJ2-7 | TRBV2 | ASSEGGSRALWDEQY
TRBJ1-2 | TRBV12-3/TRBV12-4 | ASIDDRGGYT
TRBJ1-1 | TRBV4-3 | ASSQDVEGTGGFVTEAF
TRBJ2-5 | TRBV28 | ASSEGTSARETQY
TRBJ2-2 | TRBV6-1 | ASSEAEGTGSGELF
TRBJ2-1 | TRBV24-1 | ATSDFPSLDSSYNEQF
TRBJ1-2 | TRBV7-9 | ASSSTTLTGSYGYT
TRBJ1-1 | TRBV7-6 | ASSPIVDGEAF